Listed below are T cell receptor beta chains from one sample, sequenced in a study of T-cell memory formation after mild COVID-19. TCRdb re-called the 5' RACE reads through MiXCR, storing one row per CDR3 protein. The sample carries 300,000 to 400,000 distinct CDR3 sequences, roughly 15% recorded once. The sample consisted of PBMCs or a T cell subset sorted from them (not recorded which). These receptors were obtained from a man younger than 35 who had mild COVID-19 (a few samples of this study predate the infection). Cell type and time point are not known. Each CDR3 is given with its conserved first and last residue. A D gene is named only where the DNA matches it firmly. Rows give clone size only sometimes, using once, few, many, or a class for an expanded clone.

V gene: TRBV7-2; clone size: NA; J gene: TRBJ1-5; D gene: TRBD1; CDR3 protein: CASSLGQWGQPQHF; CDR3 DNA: TGTGCCAGCAGCTTGGGACAGTGGGGGCAGCCCCAGCATTTT
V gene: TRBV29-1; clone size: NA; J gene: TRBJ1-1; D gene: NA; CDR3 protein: CSVEDPKRVNTEAFF; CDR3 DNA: TGCAGCGTTGAAGATCCTAAGAGAGTGAACACTGAAGCTTTCTTT
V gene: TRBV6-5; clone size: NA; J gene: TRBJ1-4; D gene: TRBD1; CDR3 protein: CASMDRANEKLFF; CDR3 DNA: TGTGCCAGCATGGACAGGGCAAATGAAAAACTGTTTTTT
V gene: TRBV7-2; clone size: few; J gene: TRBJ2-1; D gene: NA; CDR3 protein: CASSLERSAALSFSEQFF; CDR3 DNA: TGTGCCAGCAGCTTAGAGAGATCAGCGGCTCTTTCCTTTAGTGAGCAGTTCTTC
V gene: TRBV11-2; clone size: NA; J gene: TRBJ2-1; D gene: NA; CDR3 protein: CASRPPRDNEQFF; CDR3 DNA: TGTGCCAGCAGACCGCCTAGGGACAATGAGCAGTTCTTC
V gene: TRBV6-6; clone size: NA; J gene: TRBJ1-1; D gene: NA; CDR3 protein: CASSYFPGNTEAFF; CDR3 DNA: TGTGCCAGCAGTTACTTCCCGGGAAACACTGAAGCTTTCTTT
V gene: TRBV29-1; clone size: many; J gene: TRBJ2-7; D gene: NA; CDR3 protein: CSVEPAGTYEQYF; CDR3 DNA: TGCAGCGTTGAGCCCGCAGGAACCTACGAGCAGTACTTC
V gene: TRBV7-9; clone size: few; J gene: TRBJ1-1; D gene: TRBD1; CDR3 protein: CASSPTGVLTEAFF; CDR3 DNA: TGTGCCAGCAGCCCGACAGGGGTGTTAACTGAAGCTTTCTTT
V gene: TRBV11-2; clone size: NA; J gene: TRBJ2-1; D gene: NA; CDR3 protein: CASSDYGGTYNEQFF; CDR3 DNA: TGTGCCAGCAGCGACTATGGGGGTACCTACAATGAGCAGTTCTTC
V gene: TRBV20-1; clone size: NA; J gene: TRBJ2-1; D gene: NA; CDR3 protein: CSASAGALDEQFF; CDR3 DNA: TGCAGTGCTAGTGCGGGGGCATTAGATGAGCAGTTCTTC
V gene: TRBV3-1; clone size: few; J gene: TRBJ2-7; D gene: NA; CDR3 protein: CASSQDLTADEQYF; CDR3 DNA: TGTGCCAGCAGCCAAGATTTGACAGCCGACGAGCAGTACTTC
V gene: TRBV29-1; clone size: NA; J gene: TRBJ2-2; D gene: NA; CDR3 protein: CSVELWAASTGELFF; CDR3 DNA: TGCAGCGTTGAGCTTTGGGCCGCCTCAACCGGGGAGCTGTTTTTT
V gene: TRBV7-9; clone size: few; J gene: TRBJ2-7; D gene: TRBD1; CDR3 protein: CASSLGQVSYEQYF; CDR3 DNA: TGTGCCAGCAGCCTCGGACAGGTATCCTACGAGCAGTACTTC
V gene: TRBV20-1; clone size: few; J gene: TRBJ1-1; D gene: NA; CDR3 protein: CSARAPAGLEAFF; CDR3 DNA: TGCAGTGCTAGAGCTCCAGCGGGACTTGAAGCTTTCTTT
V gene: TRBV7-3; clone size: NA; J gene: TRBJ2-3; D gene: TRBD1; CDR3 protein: CASSFLGGTQYF; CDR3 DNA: TGTGCCAGCAGCTTTCTAGGGGGCACGCAGTATTTT
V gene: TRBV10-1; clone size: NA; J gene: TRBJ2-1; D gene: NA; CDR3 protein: CASSEFGGGYNEQFF; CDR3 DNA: TGCGCCAGCAGTGAGTTCGGCGGCGGCTACAATGAGCAGTTCTTC
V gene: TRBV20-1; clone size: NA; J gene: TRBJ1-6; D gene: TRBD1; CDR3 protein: CSARRSGQGHNSPLHF; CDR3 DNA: TGCAGTGCTAGAAGATCTGGACAGGGACATAATTCACCCCTCCACTTT
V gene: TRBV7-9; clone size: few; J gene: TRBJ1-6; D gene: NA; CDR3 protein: CASSEQSGPLHF; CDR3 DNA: TGTGCCAGCAGCGAACAGTCGGGACCCCTCCACTTT
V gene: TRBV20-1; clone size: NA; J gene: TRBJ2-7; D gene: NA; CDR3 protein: CSARDLGGSYEQYF; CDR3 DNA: TGCAGTGCTAGAGATCTAGGGGGCTCCTACGAGCAGTACTTC
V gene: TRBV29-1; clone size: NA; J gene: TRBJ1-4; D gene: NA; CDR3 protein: CSVEGGAGANEKLFF; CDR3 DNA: TGCAGCGTTGAAGGCGGAGCGGGGGCTAATGAAAAACTGTTTTTT
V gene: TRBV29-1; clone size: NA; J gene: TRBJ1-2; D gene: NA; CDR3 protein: CSVGSGGYGYTF; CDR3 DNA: TGCAGCGTTGGGAGTGGGGGCTATGGCTACACCTTC
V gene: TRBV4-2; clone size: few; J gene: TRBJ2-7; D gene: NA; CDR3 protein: CASSPVTGTYEQYF; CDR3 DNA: TGTGCCAGCAGCCCAGTAACGGGGACCTACGAGCAGTACTTC
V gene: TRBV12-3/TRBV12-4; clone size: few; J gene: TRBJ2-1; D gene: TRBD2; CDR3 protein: CAVGLAGYNEQFF; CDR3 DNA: TGTGCCGTCGGACTAGCGGGCTACAATGAGCAGTTCTTC
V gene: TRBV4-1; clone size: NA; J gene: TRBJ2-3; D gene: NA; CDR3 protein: CASSQRGDTQYF; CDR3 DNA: TGCGCCAGCAGCCAACGGGGCGATACGCAGTATTTT
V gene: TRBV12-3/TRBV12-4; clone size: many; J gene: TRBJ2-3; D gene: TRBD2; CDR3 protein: CASRGTSGSDTQYF; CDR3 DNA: TGTGCCAGCAGGGGGACTAGCGGATCAGATACGCAGTATTTT
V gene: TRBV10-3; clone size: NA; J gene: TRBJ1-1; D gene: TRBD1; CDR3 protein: CAAQGADTEAFF; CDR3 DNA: TGTGCCGCCCAGGGGGCGGACACTGAAGCTTTCTTT
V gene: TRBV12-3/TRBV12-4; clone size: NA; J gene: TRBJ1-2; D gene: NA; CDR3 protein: CASSLIGTYTHYGYTF; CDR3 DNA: TGTGCCAGCAGTTTAATCGGTACTTACACCCACTATGGCTACACCTTC
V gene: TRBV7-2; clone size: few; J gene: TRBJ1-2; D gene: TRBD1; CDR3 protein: CASSFGTGGIYGYTF; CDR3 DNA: TGTGCCAGCAGCTTCGGGACAGGGGGCATCTATGGCTACACCTTC
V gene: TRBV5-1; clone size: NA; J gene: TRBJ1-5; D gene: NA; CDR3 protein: CASSLAGVSNQPQHF; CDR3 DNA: TGCGCCAGCAGCCTGGCTGGGGTCAGCAATCAGCCCCAGCATTTT
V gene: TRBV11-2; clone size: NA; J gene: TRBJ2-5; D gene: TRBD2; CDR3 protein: CASSLFDLRGIKTQYF; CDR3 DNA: TGTGCCAGCAGCTTATTCGATTTGCGGGGGATAAAGACCCAGTACTTC
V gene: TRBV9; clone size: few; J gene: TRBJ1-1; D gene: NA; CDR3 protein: CAGPLSTGPRNTEAFF; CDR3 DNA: TGTGCCGGACCCCTTAGTACAGGTCCCCGTAACACTGAAGCTTTCTTT
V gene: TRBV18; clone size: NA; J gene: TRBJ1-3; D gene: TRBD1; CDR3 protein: CASSPPGTGPSGNTIYF; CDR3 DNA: TGTGCCAGCTCACCACCGGGGACAGGCCCCTCTGGAAACACCATATATTTT
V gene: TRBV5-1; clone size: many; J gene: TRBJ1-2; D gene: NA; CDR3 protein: CASSLDSGSYGYTF; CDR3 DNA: TGCGCCAGCAGCTTGGACAGCGGAAGCTATGGCTACACCTTC
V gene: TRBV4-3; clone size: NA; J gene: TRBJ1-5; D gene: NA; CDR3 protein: CASSQDNGYNQPQHF; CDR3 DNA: TGCGCCAGCAGCCAAGATAATGGATACAATCAGCCCCAGCATTTT
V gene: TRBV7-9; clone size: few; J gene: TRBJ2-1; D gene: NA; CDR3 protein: CASSLGVASYNEQFF; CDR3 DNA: TGTGCCAGCAGCTTAGGCGTAGCCTCCTACAATGAGCAGTTCTTC
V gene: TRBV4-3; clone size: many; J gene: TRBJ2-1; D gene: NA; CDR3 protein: CASSQPGGHEQFF; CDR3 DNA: TGCGCCAGCAGCCAACCCGGGGGTCATGAGCAGTTCTTC
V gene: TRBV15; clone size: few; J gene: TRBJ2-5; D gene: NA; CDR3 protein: CATSRDPDGQETQYF; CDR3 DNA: TGTGCCACCAGCAGAGATCCCGACGGACAAGAGACCCAGTACTTC
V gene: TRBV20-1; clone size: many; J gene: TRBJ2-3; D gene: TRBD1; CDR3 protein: CSARVLYGTGPTDTQYF; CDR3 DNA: TGCAGTGCTAGAGTCCTATACGGGACAGGGCCCACAGATACGCAGTATTTT
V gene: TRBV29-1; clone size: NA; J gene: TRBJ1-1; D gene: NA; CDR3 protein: CSVDKGGPANTEAFF; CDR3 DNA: TGCAGCGTTGATAAAGGAGGCCCGGCGAACACTGAAGCTTTCTTT
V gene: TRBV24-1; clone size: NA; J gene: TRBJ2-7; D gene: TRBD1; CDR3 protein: CATSEWTGGEQYF; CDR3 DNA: TGTGCCACCAGTGAGTGGACAGGGGGCGAGCAGTACTTC
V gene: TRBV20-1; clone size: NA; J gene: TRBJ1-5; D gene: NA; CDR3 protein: CSAPTGFGQPQHF; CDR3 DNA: TGCAGTGCTCCTACGGGGTTCGGGCAGCCCCAGCATTTT